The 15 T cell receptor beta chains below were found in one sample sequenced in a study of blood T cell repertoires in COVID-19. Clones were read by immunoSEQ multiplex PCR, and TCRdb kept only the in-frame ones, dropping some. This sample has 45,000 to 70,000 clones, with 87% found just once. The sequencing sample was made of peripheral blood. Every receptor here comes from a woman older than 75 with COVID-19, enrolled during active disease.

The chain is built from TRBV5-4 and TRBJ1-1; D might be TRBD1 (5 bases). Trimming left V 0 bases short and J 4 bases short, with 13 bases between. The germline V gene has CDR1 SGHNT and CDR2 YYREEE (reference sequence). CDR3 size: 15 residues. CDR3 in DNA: TGTGCCAGCAGCTTGGCCGGGGGGACTTTCACTGAAGCTTTCTTT. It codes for CASSLAGGTFTEAFF.

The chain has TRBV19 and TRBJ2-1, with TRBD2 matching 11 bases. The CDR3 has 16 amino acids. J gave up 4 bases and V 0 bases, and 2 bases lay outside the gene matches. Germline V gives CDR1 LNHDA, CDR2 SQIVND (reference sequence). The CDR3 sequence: CASSIDLAGGYNEQFF. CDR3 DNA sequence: TGTGCCAGTAGTATAGATCTAGCGGGGGGATACAATGAGCAGTTCTTC.

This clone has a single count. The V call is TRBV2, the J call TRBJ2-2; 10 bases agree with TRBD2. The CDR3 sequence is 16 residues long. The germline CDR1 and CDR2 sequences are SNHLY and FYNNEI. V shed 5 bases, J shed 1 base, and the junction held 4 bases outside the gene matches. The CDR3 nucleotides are TGTGCCAGCAGTTCCGGACTAGCGGTGAACACCGGGGAGCTGTTTTTT. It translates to CASSSGLAVNTGELFF.

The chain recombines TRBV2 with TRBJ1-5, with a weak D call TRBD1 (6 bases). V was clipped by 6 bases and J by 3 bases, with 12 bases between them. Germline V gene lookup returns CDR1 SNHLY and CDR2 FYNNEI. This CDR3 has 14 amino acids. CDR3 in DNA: TGTGCCAGCAGCGGCCGGGACACCAATCAGCCCCAGCATTTT. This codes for CASSGRDTNQPQHF. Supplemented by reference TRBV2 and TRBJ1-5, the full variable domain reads EPEVTQTPSHQVTQMGQEVILRCVPISNHLYFYWYRQILGQKVEFLVSFYNNEISEKSEIFDDQFSVERPDGSNFTLKIRSTKLEDSAMYFCASSGRDTNQPQHFGDGTRLSIL.

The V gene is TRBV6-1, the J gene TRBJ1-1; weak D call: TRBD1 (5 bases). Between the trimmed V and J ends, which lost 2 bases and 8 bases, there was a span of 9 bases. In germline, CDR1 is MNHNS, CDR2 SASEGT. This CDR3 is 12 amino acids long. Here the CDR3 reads CASSEFPGEAFF. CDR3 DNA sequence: TGTGCCAGCAGTGAATTTCCAGGGGAAGCTTTCTTT.

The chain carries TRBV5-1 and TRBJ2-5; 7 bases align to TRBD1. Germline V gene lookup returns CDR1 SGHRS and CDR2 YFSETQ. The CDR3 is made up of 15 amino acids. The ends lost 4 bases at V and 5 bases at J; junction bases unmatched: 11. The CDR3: CASSPSGQSPETQYF. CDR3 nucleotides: TGCGCCAGCAGCCCCTCGGGACAGTCCCCGGAGACCCAGTACTTC.

CDR3 protein: CASSQGEVGSPLHF. CDR3 nucleotide sequence: TGTGCCAGCAGCCAAGGGGAGGTTGGGTCACCCCTCCACTTT. The rearrangement uses TRBV3-1 (or the pseudogene TRBV3-2) and TRBJ1-6; no clear D gene. The ends were cut back, 1 base at V and 10 bases at J, with 11 bases in the middle. The germline CDR1 and CDR2 sequences are LGHDT and YNNKEL (reference sequence). There are 14 residues in the CDR3.

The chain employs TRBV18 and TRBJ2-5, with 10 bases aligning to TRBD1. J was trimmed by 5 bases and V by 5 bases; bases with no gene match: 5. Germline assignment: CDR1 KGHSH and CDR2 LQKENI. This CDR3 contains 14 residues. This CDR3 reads CASSSGQGTETQYF. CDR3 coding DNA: TGTGCCAGCTCATCGGGACAGGGGACGGAGACCCAGTACTTC.

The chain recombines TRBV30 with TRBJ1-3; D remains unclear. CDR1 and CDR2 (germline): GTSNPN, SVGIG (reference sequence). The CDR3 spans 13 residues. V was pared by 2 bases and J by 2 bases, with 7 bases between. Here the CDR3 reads CAWSPVAGNTIYF. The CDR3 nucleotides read TGTGCCTGGAGTCCGGTGGCTGGAAACACCATATATTTT.

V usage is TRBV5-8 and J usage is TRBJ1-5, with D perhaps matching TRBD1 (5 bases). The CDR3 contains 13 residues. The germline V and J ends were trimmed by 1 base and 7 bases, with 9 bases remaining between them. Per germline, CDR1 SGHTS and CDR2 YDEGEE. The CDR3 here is CASSLTGEQPQHF. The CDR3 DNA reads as TGTGCCAGCAGCTTGACAGGTGAACAGCCCCAGCATTTT.

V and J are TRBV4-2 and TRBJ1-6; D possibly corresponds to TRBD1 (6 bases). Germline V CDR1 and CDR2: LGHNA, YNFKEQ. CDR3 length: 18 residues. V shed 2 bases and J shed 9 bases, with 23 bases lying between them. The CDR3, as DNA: TGTGCCAGCAGCCAATCCTCGGGAGGCAGGGGCCTTCCTTCACCCCTCCACTTT. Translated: CASSQSSGGRGLPSPLHF.

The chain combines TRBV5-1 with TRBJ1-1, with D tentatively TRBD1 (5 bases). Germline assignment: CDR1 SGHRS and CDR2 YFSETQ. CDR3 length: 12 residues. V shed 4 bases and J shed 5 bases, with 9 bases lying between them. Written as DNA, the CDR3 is TGCGCCAGCAGCCCTGGGGGGACTGAAGCTTTCTTT. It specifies CASSPGGTEAFF.

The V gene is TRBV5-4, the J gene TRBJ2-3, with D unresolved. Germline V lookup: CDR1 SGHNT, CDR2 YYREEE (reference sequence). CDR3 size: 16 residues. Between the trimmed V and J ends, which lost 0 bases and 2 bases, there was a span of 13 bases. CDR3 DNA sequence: TGTGCCAGCAGCTTGGCCTTAGGTACTACCACAGATACGCAGTATTTT. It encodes CASSLALGTTTDTQYF.

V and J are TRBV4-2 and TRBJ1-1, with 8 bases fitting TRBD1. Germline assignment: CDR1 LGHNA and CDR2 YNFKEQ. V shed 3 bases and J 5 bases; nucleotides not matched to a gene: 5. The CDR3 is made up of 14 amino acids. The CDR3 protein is CASSHEDRDTEAFF. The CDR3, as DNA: TGTGCCAGCAGCCACGAGGACAGGGATACTGAAGCTTTCTTT.

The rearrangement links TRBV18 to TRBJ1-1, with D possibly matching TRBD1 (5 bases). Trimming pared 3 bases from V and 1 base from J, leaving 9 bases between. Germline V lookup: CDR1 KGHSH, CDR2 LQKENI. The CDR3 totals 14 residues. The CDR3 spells CASSPRGPNTEAFF. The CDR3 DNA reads TGTGCCAGCTCACCTAGGGGCCCGAACACTGAAGCTTTCTTT.